A selection of T cell receptor beta chains follows, all from one sample in a study of blood T cell repertoires in COVID-19. The repertoire was sequenced with immunoSEQ multiplex PCR; TCRdb's copy has only in-frame clones and lacks some. The data contain roughly 340,000 clones, 70% to 90% of them singletons. The material sequenced was peripheral blood. These receptors originate from a woman between 25 and 40 years old with COVID-19, enrolled during active disease. CDR3s include the opening cysteine and the closing phenylalanine or tryptophan. Each record gives: D gene, V gene, clone size, J gene, CDR3 DNA, CDR3 protein. The D gene is left open where the match is weak. A row's size may be missing; if present it is once, few, many or a size class.

d_gene: TRBD1; v_gene: TRBV3-1/TRBV3-2; abundance: .; j_gene: TRBJ1-2; CDR3nt: TGTGCCAGCAGCCAAGTTGGGACAGGGTTTAGCTATGGCTACACCTTC; CDR3aa: CASSQVGTGFSYGYTF
d_gene: .; v_gene: TRBV4-2; abundance: .; j_gene: TRBJ2-5; CDR3nt: TGTGCCAGCAGCCAAGATTTTGGACTACAAGAGACCCAGTACTTC; CDR3aa: CASSQDFGLQETQYF
d_gene: TRBD1; v_gene: TRBV24-1; abundance: .; j_gene: TRBJ2-7; CDR3nt: TGTGCCACCAGTGATTTGGACAGGGTCTACGAGCAGTACTTC; CDR3aa: CATSDLDRVYEQYF
d_gene: .; v_gene: TRBV7-5; abundance: .; j_gene: TRBJ2-2; CDR3nt: TGTGCCAGAAGCTTAGCCTGGGCCACTTCTATAGGGGAGCTGTTTTTT; CDR3aa: CARSLAWATSIGELFF
d_gene: TRBD2; v_gene: TRBV5-3; abundance: .; j_gene: TRBJ2-2; CDR3nt: TGTGCCAGAAGCCCCCCACTAGCGGCCGCGAACACCGGGGAGCTGTTTTTT; CDR3aa: CARSPPLAAANTGELFF
d_gene: TRBD1; v_gene: TRBV19; abundance: .; j_gene: TRBJ1-4; CDR3nt: TGTGCCAGTAGTTCGACAGGGCGGGTTGAAAAACTGTTTTTT; CDR3aa: CASSSTGRVEKLFF
d_gene: TRBD2; v_gene: TRBV4-2; abundance: .; j_gene: TRBJ2-1; CDR3nt: TGTGCCAGCAGCCAAGATTACGCTAGCGGGAGCTTTGAGCAGTTCTTC; CDR3aa: CASSQDYASGSFEQFF
d_gene: TRBD1; v_gene: TRBV27; abundance: .; j_gene: TRBJ1-4; CDR3nt: TGTGCCAGCAGTTTGGTGAATTATGCGGGGGACAGGGGTAATGAAAAACTGTTTTTT; CDR3aa: CASSLVNYAGDRGNEKLFF
d_gene: TRBD2; v_gene: TRBV5-4; abundance: .; j_gene: TRBJ2-3; CDR3nt: TGTGCCAGCAGCTTGGAAGGTTTGGGGAGGGCCGCAGATACGCAGTATTTT; CDR3aa: CASSLEGLGRAADTQYF
d_gene: TRBD1; v_gene: TRBV3-1/TRBV3-2; abundance: .; j_gene: TRBJ1-1; CDR3nt: TGTGCCAGCAGCCAATTCCAGGGGGCCCGAGCTTTCTTT; CDR3aa: CASSQFQGARAFF
d_gene: .; v_gene: TRBV14; abundance: .; j_gene: TRBJ2-2; CDR3nt: TGTGCCAGCAGCCATTATCGAGCGAAGTCGAACACCGGGGAGCTGTTTTTT; CDR3aa: CASSHYRAKSNTGELFF
d_gene: .; v_gene: TRBV11-2; abundance: .; j_gene: TRBJ1-1; CDR3nt: TGTGCCAGCAGCTATACCGGGACTCACGGTGGTGAAGCTTTCTTT; CDR3aa: CASSYTGTHGGEAFF
d_gene: .; v_gene: TRBV5-1; abundance: .; j_gene: TRBJ1-1; CDR3nt: TGCGCCAGCAGCTTAGTCGGACAGTTTAACACTGAAGCTTTCTTT; CDR3aa: CASSLVGQFNTEAFF
d_gene: .; v_gene: TRBV6-5; abundance: .; j_gene: TRBJ1-3; CDR3nt: TGTGCCAGCATTCGGGATGGATCGGACACCATATATTTT; CDR3aa: CASIRDGSDTIYF
d_gene: .; v_gene: TRBV18; abundance: .; j_gene: TRBJ2-3; CDR3nt: TGTGCCAGCTCACCACCTGGGACTTTAAGGGGAGATACGCAGTATTTT; CDR3aa: CASSPPGTLRGDTQYF
d_gene: TRBD2; v_gene: TRBV2; abundance: .; j_gene: TRBJ2-5; CDR3nt: TGTGCCAGCAGTAGCCCGCGGGAGTCAGAGACCCAGTACTTC; CDR3aa: CASSSPRESETQYF
d_gene: .; v_gene: TRBV11-3; abundance: .; j_gene: TRBJ2-4; CDR3nt: TGTGCCAGCAGCTTAGGATACAACAGGGTTCAGTACTTC; CDR3aa: CASSLGYNRVQYF
d_gene: .; v_gene: TRBV11-2; abundance: few; j_gene: TRBJ2-7; CDR3nt: TGTGCCAGCAGCCCGGGTGTGGGACACCCCTACGAGCAGTACTTC; CDR3aa: CASSPGVGHPYEQYF
d_gene: TRBD1; v_gene: TRBV4-1; abundance: once; j_gene: TRBJ1-4; CDR3nt: TGCGCCAGCAGCCAAGGGCCCCCACAGGGGGCAAATGAAAAACTGTTTTTT; CDR3aa: CASSQGPPQGANEKLFF
d_gene: .; v_gene: TRBV6-2/TRBV6-3; abundance: .; j_gene: TRBJ1-1; CDR3nt: TGTGCCAGCAGCATACAGGGGAACACTGAAGCTTTCTTT; CDR3aa: CASSIQGNTEAFF
d_gene: TRBD1; v_gene: TRBV7-6; abundance: .; j_gene: TRBJ1-1; CDR3nt: TGTGCCAGCACCCTGACAGGGGGAAACACTGAAGCTTTCTTT; CDR3aa: CASTLTGGNTEAFF
d_gene: TRBD1; v_gene: TRBV4-1; abundance: .; j_gene: TRBJ2-7; CDR3nt: TGCGCCAGCAGCCCCCTCCGAGCCGGGACAGGGACCTACGAGCAGTACTTC; CDR3aa: CASSPLRAGTGTYEQYF
d_gene: .; v_gene: TRBV7-2; abundance: .; j_gene: TRBJ2-5; CDR3nt: TGTGCCAGCAGCCCATACCTTACAGGGTTGTTGGGAGAGACCCAGTACTTC; CDR3aa: CASSPYLTGLLGETQYF
d_gene: TRBD2; v_gene: TRBV5-1; abundance: .; j_gene: TRBJ2-1; CDR3nt: TGCGCCAGCAGCAGGGGGACTAGCGGGGGATACAATGAGCAGTTCTTC; CDR3aa: CASSRGTSGGYNEQFF
d_gene: .; v_gene: TRBV7-2; abundance: .; j_gene: TRBJ2-7; CDR3nt: TGTGCCAGCAGCGTATTTACAGGGTACGAGCAGTACTTC; CDR3aa: CASSVFTGYEQYF
d_gene: TRBD1; v_gene: TRBV28; abundance: .; j_gene: TRBJ1-1; CDR3nt: TGTGCCAGCACCTCCCCAGGGACAGGGACTGAAGCTTTCTTT; CDR3aa: CASTSPGTGTEAFF
d_gene: .; v_gene: TRBV5-8; abundance: .; j_gene: TRBJ2-5; CDR3nt: TGTGCCAGCAGCTTGCCGGGAACGGAGACCCAGTACTTC; CDR3aa: CASSLPGTETQYF
d_gene: .; v_gene: TRBV6-5; abundance: .; j_gene: TRBJ1-2; CDR3nt: TGTGCCAGCCATCGAGGGGGGGCTTCAAACTATGGCTACACCTTC; CDR3aa: CASHRGGASNYGYTF
d_gene: .; v_gene: TRBV6-5; abundance: .; j_gene: TRBJ2-3; CDR3nt: TGTGCCAGCAGACCTCAGGGTTTGGTCGCAGATACGCAGTATTTT; CDR3aa: CASRPQGLVADTQYF
d_gene: TRBD1; v_gene: TRBV6-5; abundance: once; j_gene: TRBJ1-2; CDR3nt: TGTGCCAGCAGTTGGAAACAGACAGGGGTGAGGGGCTACACCTTC; CDR3aa: CASSWKQTGVRGYTF
d_gene: .; v_gene: TRBV4-3; abundance: .; j_gene: TRBJ1-2; CDR3nt: TGCGCCAGCAGCCAACTAGGGGGGACTACGATTGGCTACACCTTC; CDR3aa: CASSQLGGTTIGYTF
d_gene: .; v_gene: TRBV6-5; abundance: .; j_gene: TRBJ1-5; CDR3nt: TGTGCCAGCAGTTACCGCCAGGGGAGCAATCAGCCCCAGCATTTT; CDR3aa: CASSYRQGSNQPQHF
d_gene: TRBD1; v_gene: TRBV24-1; abundance: .; j_gene: TRBJ2-7; CDR3nt: TGTGCCACCAGTTTCGGGCCGGACAGGGGGCCGTACGAGCAGTACTTC; CDR3aa: CATSFGPDRGPYEQYF
d_gene: TRBD2; v_gene: TRBV6-2/TRBV6-3; abundance: .; j_gene: TRBJ2-2; CDR3nt: TGTGCCAGCAGTTATGGACTAGCGGAGGCCGGGGAGCTGTTTTTT; CDR3aa: CASSYGLAEAGELFF
d_gene: .; v_gene: TRBV4-3; abundance: .; j_gene: TRBJ2-1; CDR3nt: TGCGCCACCCTCATACTAAGACTCTACTTCTCGAACAATGAGCAGTTCTTC; CDR3aa: CATLILRLYFSNNEQFF
d_gene: .; v_gene: TRBV4-2; abundance: once; j_gene: TRBJ1-1; CDR3nt: TGTGCCAGCAGCGAGGGATACACTGAAGCTTTCTTT; CDR3aa: CASSEGYTEAFF
d_gene: .; v_gene: TRBV19; abundance: .; j_gene: TRBJ1-6; CDR3nt: TGTGCCAGTACCCCGTCACCGGGTGTGGTGACTTCACCCCTCCACTTT; CDR3aa: CASTPSPGVVTSPLHF
d_gene: TRBD2; v_gene: TRBV6-4; abundance: .; j_gene: TRBJ2-1; CDR3nt: TGTGCCAGCAGCGGACTAGCGGGAGTCATGGATGAGCAGTTCTTC; CDR3aa: CASSGLAGVMDEQFF
d_gene: TRBD1; v_gene: TRBV6-6; abundance: .; j_gene: TRBJ2-5; CDR3nt: TGTGCCAGCAGTTCCGGACAGGGGACGACCCAGTACTTC; CDR3aa: CASSSGQGTTQYF
d_gene: .; v_gene: TRBV13; abundance: .; j_gene: TRBJ1-5; CDR3nt: TGTGCCAGCAGCACCTATCGGGGGTCCCAGCATTTT; CDR3aa: CASSTYRGSQHF
d_gene: TRBD1; v_gene: TRBV5-4; abundance: .; j_gene: TRBJ1-1; CDR3nt: TGTGCCAGCAGCTTGGGTAGACAGGGAGTGAACACTGAAGCTTTCTTT; CDR3aa: CASSLGRQGVNTEAFF
d_gene: TRBD1; v_gene: TRBV7-2; abundance: .; j_gene: TRBJ2-1; CDR3nt: TGTGCCAGCAGCTACCGGCGACAGGGTGGAGGTGTTGAGCAGTTCTTC; CDR3aa: CASSYRRQGGGVEQFF
d_gene: TRBD1; v_gene: TRBV4-3; abundance: .; j_gene: TRBJ1-2; CDR3nt: TGCGCCAGCAGCCAAGACACAGGGGGCAACTATGGCTACACCTTC; CDR3aa: CASSQDTGGNYGYTF
d_gene: .; v_gene: TRBV13; abundance: .; j_gene: TRBJ1-2; CDR3nt: TGTGCCAGCAGCTTGGGACTTCGGAACTATGGCTACACCTTC; CDR3aa: CASSLGLRNYGYTF
d_gene: .; v_gene: TRBV11-3; abundance: .; j_gene: TRBJ2-1; CDR3nt: TGTGCCAGCAGCTTAGAGGGAGAATCATACAATGAGCAGTTCTTC; CDR3aa: CASSLEGESYNEQFF
d_gene: TRBD1; v_gene: TRBV27; abundance: .; j_gene: TRBJ2-7; CDR3nt: TGTGCCAGCAGTCTGCGGACAGGGCGGGGGCAGTACTTC; CDR3aa: CASSLRTGRGQYF
d_gene: TRBD2; v_gene: TRBV7-9; abundance: .; j_gene: TRBJ2-5; CDR3nt: TGTGCCAGCAGCCCAGAGGGACTAGTGATGGAGACCCAGTACTTC; CDR3aa: CASSPEGLVMETQYF
d_gene: .; v_gene: TRBV5-6; abundance: .; j_gene: TRBJ1-3; CDR3nt: TGTGCCAGCAGCCCCAGGGGCGCGAGAAACACCATATATTTT; CDR3aa: CASSPRGARNTIYF
d_gene: .; v_gene: TRBV27; abundance: .; j_gene: TRBJ2-2; CDR3nt: TGTGCCAGCAGTTTAGGAACAGTCGCGAACACCGGGGAGCTGTTTTTT; CDR3aa: CASSLGTVANTGELFF
d_gene: .; v_gene: TRBV27; abundance: .; j_gene: TRBJ1-1; CDR3nt: TGTGCCAGCTCGCAGTTCCGCCAAGCTTTCTTT; CDR3aa: CASSQFRQAFF